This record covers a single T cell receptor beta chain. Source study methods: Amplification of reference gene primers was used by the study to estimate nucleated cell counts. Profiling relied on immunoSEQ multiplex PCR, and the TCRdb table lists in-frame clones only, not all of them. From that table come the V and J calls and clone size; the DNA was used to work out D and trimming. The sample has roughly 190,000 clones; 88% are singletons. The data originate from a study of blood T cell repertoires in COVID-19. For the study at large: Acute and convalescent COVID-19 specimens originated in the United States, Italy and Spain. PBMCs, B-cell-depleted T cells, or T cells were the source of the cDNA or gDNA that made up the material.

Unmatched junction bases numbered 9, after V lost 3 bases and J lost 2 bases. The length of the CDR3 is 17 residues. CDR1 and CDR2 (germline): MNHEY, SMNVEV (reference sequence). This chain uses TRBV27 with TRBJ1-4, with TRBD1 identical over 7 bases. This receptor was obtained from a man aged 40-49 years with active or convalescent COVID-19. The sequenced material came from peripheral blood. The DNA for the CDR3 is TGTGCCAGCAGTTTTAAGGGGGCGCTAAGGACTAATGAAAAACTGTTTTTT. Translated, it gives CASSFKGALRTNEKLFF.